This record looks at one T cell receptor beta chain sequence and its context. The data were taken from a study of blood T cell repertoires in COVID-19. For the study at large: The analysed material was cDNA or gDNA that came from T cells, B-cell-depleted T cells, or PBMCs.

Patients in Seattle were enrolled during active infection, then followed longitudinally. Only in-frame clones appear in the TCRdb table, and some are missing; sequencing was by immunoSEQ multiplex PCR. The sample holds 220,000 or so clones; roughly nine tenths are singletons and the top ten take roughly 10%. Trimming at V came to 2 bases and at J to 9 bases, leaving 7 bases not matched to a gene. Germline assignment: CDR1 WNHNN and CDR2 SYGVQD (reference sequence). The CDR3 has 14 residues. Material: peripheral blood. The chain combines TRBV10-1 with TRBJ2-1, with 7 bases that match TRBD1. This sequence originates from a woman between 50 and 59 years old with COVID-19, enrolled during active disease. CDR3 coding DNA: TGCGCCAGCAGTGAGAACGTACAGGGGTTTGAGCAGTTCTTC. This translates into CASSENVQGFEQFF.